This is a list of T cell receptor beta chains from one sample in a study of technical replicates of blood from a few donors. Generated by immunoSEQ multiplex PCR, the TCRdb table keeps only in-frame clones and is missing some. This sample carries almost 85,000 clones, 95% to 98% of them seen once, and the ten largest clones take approximately 0.2%. The material sequenced was T cells isolated from PBMCs. These receptors were collected from a human donor in good health. Each CDR3 is given with its conserved first and last residue. The order of the fields is clone size, V gene, D gene, CDR3 length, J gene, CDR3 protein, CDR3 DNA. D genes are given only for firm matches. Clone size is given for some rows only: seen once, a few or many times, or a class if the clone is expanded.

abundance: .; v_gene: TRBV4-1; d_gene: TRBD1; len: 15; j_gene: TRBJ2-7; CDR3aa: CASSQPGQGTYEQYF; CDR3nt: TGCGCCAGCAGCCAGCCGGGACAGGGAACCTACGAGCAGTACTTC
abundance: .; v_gene: TRBV7-2; d_gene: .; len: 12; j_gene: TRBJ2-1; CDR3aa: CASSNRANEQFF; CDR3nt: TGTGCCAGCAGTAACAGGGCCAATGAGCAGTTCTTC
abundance: .; v_gene: TRBV6-4; d_gene: TRBD2; len: 17; j_gene: TRBJ2-3; CDR3aa: CASSDSTSGGAPDTQYF; CDR3nt: TGTGCCAGCAGTGACTCGACTAGCGGGGGGGCCCCAGATACGCAGTATTTT
abundance: .; v_gene: TRBV28; d_gene: TRBD1; len: 11; j_gene: TRBJ1-1; CDR3aa: CASRLGQGTLF; CDR3nt: TGTGCCAGCAGACTCGGACAGGGGACGCTCTTT
abundance: .; v_gene: TRBV19; d_gene: .; len: 12; j_gene: TRBJ1-2; CDR3aa: CASSTGHYGYTF; CDR3nt: TGTGCCAGTAGTACAGGACATTATGGCTACACCTTC
abundance: .; v_gene: TRBV7-2; d_gene: TRBD1; len: 14; j_gene: TRBJ1-2; CDR3aa: CASSFTTGLAGYTF; CDR3nt: TGTGCCAGCAGCTTTACGACAGGGTTGGCTGGCTACACCTTC
abundance: .; v_gene: TRBV7-9; d_gene: .; len: 16; j_gene: TRBJ2-5; CDR3aa: CASSLDLRGREETQYF; CDR3nt: TGTGCCAGCAGCTTAGATCTAAGGGGCAGGGAAGAGACCCAGTACTTC
abundance: .; v_gene: TRBV5-1; d_gene: .; len: 13; j_gene: TRBJ2-7; CDR3aa: CASSLTGNYEQYF; CDR3nt: TGCGCCAGCAGCTTGACAGGGAACTACGAGCAGTACTTC
abundance: .; v_gene: TRBV5-1; d_gene: TRBD2; len: 15; j_gene: TRBJ2-5; CDR3aa: CASRASGYTQETQYF; CDR3nt: TGCGCCAGCAGGGCTAGCGGGTATACTCAAGAGACCCAGTACTTC
abundance: .; v_gene: TRBV6-6; d_gene: TRBD1; len: 16; j_gene: TRBJ2-1; CDR3aa: CASSYPARTGGNEQFF; CDR3nt: TGTGCCAGCAGTTACCCGGCAAGGACAGGGGGTAATGAGCAGTTCTTC
abundance: .; v_gene: TRBV6-1; d_gene: TRBD1; len: 17; j_gene: TRBJ2-7; CDR3aa: CASSDLWGQVSPYEQYF; CDR3nt: TGTGCCAGCAGTGATCTCTGGGGACAGGTATCTCCGTACGAGCAGTACTTC
abundance: .; v_gene: TRBV5-1; d_gene: .; len: 13; j_gene: TRBJ1-2; CDR3aa: CASSLSQANGYTF; CDR3nt: TGCGCCAGCAGCTTGAGCCAGGCTAATGGCTACACCTTC
abundance: .; v_gene: TRBV13; d_gene: .; len: 14; j_gene: TRBJ2-7; CDR3aa: CASSFRDNSYEQYF; CDR3nt: TGTGCCAGCAGCTTCCGGGACAACTCCTACGAGCAGTACTTC
abundance: .; v_gene: TRBV11-3; d_gene: TRBD2; len: 15; j_gene: TRBJ2-1; CDR3aa: CASSLATSGGGRQFF; CDR3nt: TGTGCCAGCAGCTTGGCGACTAGCGGGGGGGGGAGGCAGTTCTTC
abundance: .; v_gene: TRBV5-4; d_gene: TRBD1; len: 13; j_gene: TRBJ1-1; CDR3aa: CASSHGTANEAFF; CDR3nt: TGTGCCAGCAGCCATGGGACAGCGAATGAAGCTTTCTTT
abundance: .; v_gene: TRBV5-1; d_gene: .; len: 15; j_gene: TRBJ1-1; CDR3aa: CASSLFRTLNTEAFF; CDR3nt: TGCGCCAGCAGCTTGTTTAGGACACTGAACACTGAAGCTTTCTTT
abundance: .; v_gene: TRBV5-4; d_gene: TRBD2; len: 15; j_gene: TRBJ2-7; CDR3aa: CASSFGLAGGDEQYF; CDR3nt: TGTGCCAGCAGCTTTGGACTAGCGGGAGGAGACGAGCAGTACTTC
abundance: .; v_gene: TRBV28; d_gene: .; len: 12; j_gene: TRBJ2-7; CDR3aa: CASSLTTYEQYF; CDR3nt: TGTGCCAGCAGTTTAACAACCTACGAGCAGTACTTC
abundance: .; v_gene: TRBV5-1; d_gene: TRBD1; len: 15; j_gene: TRBJ1-2; CDR3aa: CASHKDGQGNYGYTF; CDR3nt: TGCGCCAGCCATAAGGACGGACAGGGGAACTATGGCTACACCTTC
abundance: .; v_gene: TRBV28; d_gene: .; len: 16; j_gene: TRBJ1-6; CDR3aa: CASSLSAGLRNSPLHF; CDR3nt: TGTGCCAGCAGTTTATCGGCGGGGCTGCGGAATTCACCCCTCCACTTT
abundance: .; v_gene: TRBV9; d_gene: .; len: 13; j_gene: TRBJ2-2; CDR3aa: CASSPGGTGELFF; CDR3nt: TGTGCCAGCAGCCCCGGGGGTACCGGGGAGCTGTTTTTT
abundance: .; v_gene: TRBV15; d_gene: .; len: 13; j_gene: TRBJ2-5; CDR3aa: CATSTLGGETQYF; CDR3nt: TGTGCCACCAGTACCCTGGGGGGTGAGACCCAGTACTTC
abundance: .; v_gene: TRBV14; d_gene: .; len: 13; j_gene: TRBJ1-1; CDR3aa: CASSRGGYTEAFF; CDR3nt: TGTGCCAGCAGCCGGGGGGGCTACACTGAAGCTTTCTTT
abundance: .; v_gene: TRBV6-1; d_gene: TRBD1; len: 13; j_gene: TRBJ2-5; CDR3aa: CASSLTGGETQYF; CDR3nt: TGTGCCAGCAGCCTTACAGGGGGAGAGACCCAGTACTTC
abundance: .; v_gene: TRBV7-9; d_gene: TRBD1; len: 18; j_gene: TRBJ1-1; CDR3aa: CASSLGGGDSRLNTEAFF; CDR3nt: TGTGCCAGCAGCTTAGGTGGTGGGGACAGCCGATTGAACACTGAAGCTTTCTTT
abundance: .; v_gene: TRBV2; d_gene: .; len: 14; j_gene: TRBJ1-3; CDR3aa: CASSDRVSGNTIYF; CDR3nt: TGTGCCAGCAGTGACAGGGTCTCTGGAAACACCATATATTTT
abundance: .; v_gene: TRBV6-6; d_gene: TRBD1; len: 14; j_gene: TRBJ2-3; CDR3aa: CASSLQGGTDTQYF; CDR3nt: TGTGCCAGCAGTTTACAGGGGGGCACAGATACGCAGTATTTT
abundance: .; v_gene: TRBV18; d_gene: .; len: 17; j_gene: TRBJ1-5; CDR3aa: CASSPTQGLRGNQPQHF; CDR3nt: TGTGCCAGCTCACCGACTCAGGGGTTGCGGGGCAATCAGCCCCAGCATTTT
abundance: .; v_gene: TRBV11-2; d_gene: .; len: 16; j_gene: TRBJ2-7; CDR3aa: CASSLVTTELGYEQYF; CDR3nt: TGTGCCAGCAGCCTCGTTACGACAGAGCTCGGCTACGAGCAGTACTTC
abundance: .; v_gene: TRBV11-2; d_gene: .; len: 14; j_gene: TRBJ1-6; CDR3aa: CASSLQGRGSPLHF; CDR3nt: TGTGCCAGCAGCTTACAGGGGAGGGGTTCACCCCTCCACTTT
abundance: .; v_gene: TRBV6-4; d_gene: .; len: 13; j_gene: TRBJ1-5; CDR3aa: CASSAENHQPQHF; CDR3nt: TGTGCCAGCAGTGCAGAAAACCATCAGCCCCAGCATTTT
abundance: .; v_gene: TRBV6-1; d_gene: .; len: 15; j_gene: TRBJ2-5; CDR3aa: CASKGDKTNRETQYF; CDR3nt: TGTGCCAGCAAAGGGGACAAGACGAATAGGGAGACCCAGTACTTC
abundance: .; v_gene: TRBV10-3; d_gene: TRBD1; len: 15; j_gene: TRBJ2-5; CDR3aa: CAISPDREYQETQYF; CDR3nt: TGTGCCATCAGCCCTGACAGGGAGTACCAAGAGACCCAGTACTTC
abundance: .; v_gene: TRBV5-6; d_gene: TRBD1; len: 15; j_gene: TRBJ1-2; CDR3aa: CASSLEGQANYGYTF; CDR3nt: TGTGCCAGCAGCTTGGAAGGACAGGCTAACTATGGCTACACCTTC
abundance: .; v_gene: TRBV13; d_gene: .; len: 16; j_gene: TRBJ1-6; CDR3aa: CASSSRLGAGNSPLHF; CDR3nt: TGTGCCAGCAGCTCTCGACTAGGGGCCGGGAATTCACCCCTCCACTTT
abundance: .; v_gene: TRBV28; d_gene: .; len: 17; j_gene: TRBJ1-1; CDR3aa: CASSFYHSTVQDTEAFF; CDR3nt: TGTGCCAGCAGTTTCTACCACTCGACAGTTCAAGACACTGAAGCTTTCTTT
abundance: .; v_gene: TRBV5-1; d_gene: .; len: 14; j_gene: TRBJ1-1; CDR3aa: CASSRKTENTEAFF; CDR3nt: TGCGCCAGCAGCCGGAAAACAGAGAACACTGAAGCTTTCTTT
abundance: once; v_gene: TRBV4-2; d_gene: .; len: 15; j_gene: TRBJ1-1; CDR3aa: CASSSQGLINTEAFF; CDR3nt: TGTGCCAGCAGCTCACAGGGCCTGATCAACACTGAAGCTTTCTTT
abundance: .; v_gene: TRBV6-6; d_gene: TRBD1; len: 15; j_gene: TRBJ1-2; CDR3aa: CASRHGDRVVDGYTF; CDR3nt: TGTGCCAGCAGACATGGAGACAGGGTCGTTGATGGCTACACCTTC
abundance: .; v_gene: TRBV7-9; d_gene: TRBD1; len: 14; j_gene: TRBJ2-7; CDR3aa: CASSLGTGPYEQYF; CDR3nt: TGTGCCAGCAGCTTAGGGACAGGACCGTACGAGCAGTACTTC
abundance: .; v_gene: TRBV7-3; d_gene: TRBD1; len: 17; j_gene: TRBJ2-2; CDR3aa: CASSLTRDRSNTGELFF; CDR3nt: TGTGCCAGCAGCTTAACAAGGGACAGGTCGAACACCGGGGAGCTGTTTTTT
abundance: .; v_gene: TRBV6-5; d_gene: .; len: 13; j_gene: TRBJ2-7; CDR3aa: CASGSSGVYEQYF; CDR3nt: TGTGCCAGCGGGTCCTCCGGGGTCTACGAGCAGTACTTC
abundance: once; v_gene: TRBV12-5; d_gene: .; len: 15; j_gene: TRBJ1-3; CDR3aa: CASGFTRPSGNTIYF; CDR3nt: TGTGCTAGTGGCTTTACGCGTCCCTCTGGAAACACCATATATTTT
abundance: .; v_gene: TRBV4-1; d_gene: TRBD2; len: 16; j_gene: TRBJ2-2; CDR3aa: CASSQGLADNTGELFF; CDR3nt: TGCGCCAGCAGCCAGGGGCTAGCGGACAACACCGGGGAGCTGTTTTTT